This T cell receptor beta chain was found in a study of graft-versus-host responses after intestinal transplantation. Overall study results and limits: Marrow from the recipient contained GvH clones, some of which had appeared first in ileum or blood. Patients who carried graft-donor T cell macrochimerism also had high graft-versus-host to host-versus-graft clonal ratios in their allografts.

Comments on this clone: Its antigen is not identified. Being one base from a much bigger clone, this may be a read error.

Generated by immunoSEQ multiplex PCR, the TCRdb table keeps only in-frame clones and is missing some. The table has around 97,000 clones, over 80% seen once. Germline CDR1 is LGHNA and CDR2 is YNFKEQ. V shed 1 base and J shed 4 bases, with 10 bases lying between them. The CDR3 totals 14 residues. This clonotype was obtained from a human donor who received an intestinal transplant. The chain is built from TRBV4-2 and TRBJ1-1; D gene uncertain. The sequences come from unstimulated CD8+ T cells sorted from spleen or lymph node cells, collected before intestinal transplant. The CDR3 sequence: CASSQGGSFTEAFF. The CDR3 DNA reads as TGTGCCAGCAGCCAAGGCGGCAGCTTCACTGAAGCTTTCTTT.